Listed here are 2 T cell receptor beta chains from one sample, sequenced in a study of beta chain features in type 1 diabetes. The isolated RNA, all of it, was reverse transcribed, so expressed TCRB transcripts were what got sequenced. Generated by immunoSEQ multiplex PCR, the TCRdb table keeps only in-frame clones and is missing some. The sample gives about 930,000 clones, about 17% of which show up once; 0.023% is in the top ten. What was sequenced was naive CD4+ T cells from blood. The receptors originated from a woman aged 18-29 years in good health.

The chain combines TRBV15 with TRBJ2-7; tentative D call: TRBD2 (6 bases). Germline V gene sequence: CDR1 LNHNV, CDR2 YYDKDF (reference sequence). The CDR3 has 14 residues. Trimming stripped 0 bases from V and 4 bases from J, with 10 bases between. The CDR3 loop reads CATSRERGLYEQYF. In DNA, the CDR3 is TGTGCCACCAGCAGAGAGCGGGGCCTGTACGAGCAGTACTTC.

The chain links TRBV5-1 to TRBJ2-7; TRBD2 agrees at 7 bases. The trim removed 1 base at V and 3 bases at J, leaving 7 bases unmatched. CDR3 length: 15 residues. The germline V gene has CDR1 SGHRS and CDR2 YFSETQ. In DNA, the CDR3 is TGCGCCAGCAGCTTGATGTTGGGGGAGGGCTACGAGCAGTACTTC. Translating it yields CASSLMLGEGYEQYF.